This TCR beta chain was sequenced during a study of T cell repertoires in cytomegalovirus infection. Overall study context: From public TCR beta signatures came an indication of both CMV infection and matching HLA type.

TCRdb processed the reads anew with MiXCR; each CDR3 protein has one entry. The sample comprises about 530,000 distinct CDR3 sequences, about 30% of which are singletons, and over 10% rests with the top ten. Study-wide points: Accumulated public TCR beta family frequency recognized individuals carrying CMV together with the relevant HLA.

CDR3 length equals 16 residues. V shed 1 base and J 7 bases; nucleotides not matched to a gene: 5. The V gene's germline CDR1 is SGHTA and CDR2 FQGNSA. Ten or more counts support this clonotype. Its antigen is not known. This TCR derives from a human donor in good health (CMV status not recorded). Some clones in this sample may be carry-over from other donors' samples. The sequencing sample was made of PBMCs. V is TRBV7-2 and J is TRBJ2-1; 12 nucleotides align to TRBD1. The CDR3 nucleotides read TGTGCCAGCAGCTTAGATGGGACAGGGGGCGGAAATGAGCAGTTCTTC. It is translated as CASSLDGTGGGNEQFF. Supplemented by reference TRBV7-2 and TRBJ2-1, the full variable domain reads GAGVSQSPSNKVTEKGKDVELRCDPISGHTALYWYRQSLGQGLEFLIYFQGNSAPDKSGLPSDRFSAERTGGSVSTLTIQRTQQEDSAVYLCASSLDGTGGGNEQFFGPGTRLTVL.